This is a list of T cell receptor beta chains from one sample in a study of blood T cell repertoires in COVID-19. The repertoire was sequenced with immunoSEQ multiplex PCR; TCRdb's copy has only in-frame clones and lacks some. This table holds 100,000 to 150,000 clones, approximately 85% found once. Sequencing input: peripheral blood. The receptor set was obtained from a human donor in a cohort sampled during active COVID-19. Each CDR3 is given with its conserved first and last residue. D genes are given only for firm matches. Where a row states a size, it is once, few, many or the class of an expanded clone; other rows omit it.

v_gene,abundance,len,d_gene,j_gene,CDR3nt,CDR3aa
TRBV24-1,NA,14,TRBD2,TRBJ2-3,TGTGCCACCAGAGGGCGGGAGCATCCAGATACGCAGTATTTT,CATRGREHPDTQYF
TRBV28,NA,16,TRBD2,TRBJ2-1,TGTGCCAGCAGTTCATTACTAGCGGCTTCCTACAATGAGCAGTTCTTC,CASSSLLAASYNEQFF
TRBV10-1,NA,12,NA,TRBJ1-1,TGCGCCAGCAGTCGGGGGGGCACTGAAGCTTTCTTT,CASSRGGTEAFF
TRBV3-1/TRBV3-2,NA,17,NA,TRBJ1-3,TGTGCCAGCAGCCAAGATCCTCGGAGACTTGGTGGAAACACCATATATTTT,CASSQDPRRLGGNTIYF
TRBV9,NA,16,TRBD1,TRBJ2-2,TGTGCCAGCAGCCCCAAGACAGGGGCCGACACCGGGGAGCTGTTTTTT,CASSPKTGADTGELFF
TRBV28,NA,16,NA,TRBJ1-3,TGTGCCAGCCTTCGCGGGCGGGTGCTCTCTGGAAACACCATATATTTT,CASLRGRVLSGNTIYF
TRBV7-9,NA,15,NA,TRBJ2-7,TGTGCCAGCAGCTTAACGGCGGCTACAAATCGCGAGCAGTACTTC,CASSLTAATNREQYF
TRBV6-5,once,11,NA,TRBJ1-1,TGTGCCAGCACCCTTCTCCTTGAAGCTTTCTTT,CASTLLLEAFF
TRBV7-9,few,12,TRBD1,TRBJ1-1,TGTGCCAGCAGCTACGGGGACAGCCTGCCGCTTTTT,CASSYGDSLPLF
TRBV12-3/TRBV12-4,NA,12,NA,TRBJ1-2,TGTGCCAGCAGTTTTGAGGCGTGGGGCTACACCTTC,CASSFEAWGYTF
TRBV5-1,NA,15,TRBD1,TRBJ2-5,TGCGCCAGCAGCGGGAGAGACAGGGGACAAGAGACCCAGTACTTC,CASSGRDRGQETQYF
TRBV4-2,NA,12,NA,TRBJ2-5,TGTGCCAGCAGCCATAGGGGGGAGACCCAGTACTTC,CASSHRGETQYF
TRBV7-9,NA,15,TRBD2,TRBJ2-7,TGTGCCAGCGGCTACCTAGCGGGAGGAGAATACGAGCAGTACTTC,CASGYLAGGEYEQYF
TRBV5-1,NA,15,NA,TRBJ2-2,TGCGCCAGCAGCACTCTCGGAGGGGGCCACGGGGAGCTGTTTTTT,CASSTLGGGHGELFF
TRBV4-1,NA,16,NA,TRBJ2-7,TGCGCCAGCAGCCAAGGGTGGCGGGACAGAAACTACGAGCAGTACTTC,CASSQGWRDRNYEQYF
TRBV4-1,NA,17,TRBD2,TRBJ2-1,TGCGCCAGCAGCCGACTAGCGGGAGTGATTGCGGGCAATGAGCAGTTCTTC,CASSRLAGVIAGNEQFF
TRBV9,NA,14,TRBD1,TRBJ2-5,TGTGCCAGCAGCCCAACAGGGGATCAGGAGACCCAGTACTTC,CASSPTGDQETQYF
TRBV7-8,NA,15,NA,TRBJ2-7,TGTGCCAGCAGCCGCACGGGTAGCCAGATCTACGAGCAGTACTTC,CASSRTGSQIYEQYF
TRBV6-6,NA,14,TRBD2,TRBJ2-7,TGTGCCACTCTTAGCGGGAGGGACCCCTACGAGCAGTACTTC,CATLSGRDPYEQYF
TRBV6-2/TRBV6-3,NA,15,NA,TRBJ1-2,TGTGCCAGCAGTCCCCACAGCGGAGGATTGAGAGGCTACACCTTC,CASSPHSGGLRGYTF
TRBV30,NA,13,NA,TRBJ2-7,TGTGCCTGGAGTGAAGGCAGGGCCTACGAGCAGTACTTC,CAWSEGRAYEQYF
TRBV12-3/TRBV12-4,once,12,NA,TRBJ2-2,TGTGCCAGCAGTACCAGTCCCGGGGAGCTGTTTTTT,CASSTSPGELFF
TRBV4-1,NA,15,NA,TRBJ2-7,TGCGCCAGCAGCCAACAATCAGGGGTCAACTACGAGCAGTACTTC,CASSQQSGVNYEQYF
TRBV13,NA,14,NA,TRBJ2-3,TGTGCCAGCAGCCCCCAGGGGCGCACAGATACGCAGTATTTT,CASSPQGRTDTQYF
TRBV18,NA,13,NA,TRBJ2-7,TGTGCCAGCTCACCACAGGAGGGACACGAGCAGTACTTC,CASSPQEGHEQYF
TRBV10-1,NA,13,NA,TRBJ2-1,TGCGCCAGCAGTGAAACTACCTACAATGAGCAGTTCTTC,CASSETTYNEQFF
TRBV12-3/TRBV12-4,NA,12,NA,TRBJ2-7,TGTGCCAGCAGTTTAACATCCTACGAGCAGTACTTC,CASSLTSYEQYF
TRBV5-1,NA,16,NA,TRBJ2-3,TGCGCCAGCAGCTTGGGTACGAGGTTTAGCACAGATACGCAGTATTTT,CASSLGTRFSTDTQYF
TRBV4-3,NA,19,TRBD2,TRBJ2-3,TGCGCCAGCAGCCAAGGAGGGACTAGCGGAGTCCTTTTCACAGATACGCAGTATTTT,CASSQGGTSGVLFTDTQYF
TRBV18,NA,11,NA,TRBJ2-5,TGTGCCAGCTCCGGCGGAGAGACCCAGTACTTC,CASSGGETQYF
TRBV6-1,once,16,TRBD1,TRBJ1-1,TGTGCCAGCAGTGGGGACAGGGGGCGGGGAAGTACTGAAGCTTTCTTT,CASSGDRGRGSTEAFF
TRBV5-1,NA,14,NA,TRBJ2-5,TGCGCCAGCAGCCCTGGGGGCAGCCAAGAGACCCAGTACTTC,CASSPGGSQETQYF
TRBV4-1,NA,17,NA,TRBJ1-2,TGCGCCAGCAGCCAAGGTCGAGGGACAAGTGCTAACTATGGCTACACCTTC,CASSQGRGTSANYGYTF
TRBV3-1/TRBV3-2,NA,18,NA,TRBJ1-5,TGTGCCAGCAGCCAAGACACCCCAGACGGGGGGGCAATTCAGCCCCAGCATTTT,CASSQDTPDGGAIQPQHF
TRBV10-1,NA,14,TRBD1,TRBJ1-1,TGCGCCAGCAGTGAGGACAGGGGATACACTGAAGCTTTCTTT,CASSEDRGYTEAFF
TRBV5-1,NA,16,NA,TRBJ2-5,TGCGCCAGCAGCTTGTCGTTTGCGGCCGCCCAAGAGACCCAGTACTTC,CASSLSFAAAQETQYF
TRBV3-1/TRBV3-2,NA,14,TRBD1,TRBJ1-1,TGTGCCAGCAGCCATCAGACAGGGGGCAACGGCGCTTTCTTT,CASSHQTGGNGAFF
TRBV12-3/TRBV12-4,NA,13,NA,TRBJ1-5,TGTGCCAGCAGTTTGCTAGAGAATCAGCCCCAGCATTTT,CASSLLENQPQHF
TRBV27,NA,15,TRBD1,TRBJ1-6,TGTGCCAGCAGGGAAGACAGGGGGAAGAATTCACCCCTCCACTTT,CASREDRGKNSPLHF
TRBV2,NA,12,NA,TRBJ1-1,TGTGCCAGCAGTTGGGGGGGTACTGAAGCTTTCTTT,CASSWGGTEAFF
TRBV6-1,few,13,NA,TRBJ2-1,TGTGCCAGCAGTGACCCAGGGTTAAGTGAGCAGTTCTTC,CASSDPGLSEQFF
TRBV18,NA,14,TRBD1,TRBJ2-5,TGTGCCAGCTCACCGGGACAGGGACCCGAGACCCAGTACTTC,CASSPGQGPETQYF
TRBV29-1,NA,14,TRBD2,TRBJ2-3,TGCAGCGTGGCGGGACTAGGGAAGGACGATCCGCAGTATTTT,CSVAGLGKDDPQYF
TRBV18,NA,13,NA,TRBJ1-1,TGTGCCAGCTCACCAGCCAGGGGCACTGAAGCTTTCTTT,CASSPARGTEAFF
TRBV11-2,NA,15,NA,TRBJ1-2,TGTGCCAGCAGCTATAACCCCACAGTAGGCTATGGCTACACCTTC,CASSYNPTVGYGYTF
TRBV5-6,NA,16,NA,TRBJ1-6,TGTGCCAGCAACAGGGTACCAATGTCCTATAATTCACCCCTCCACTTT,CASNRVPMSYNSPLHF
TRBV28,NA,14,NA,TRBJ2-1,TGTGCCAATGCAGGGGCCGGGGCCTACAATGAGCAGTTCTTC,CANAGAGAYNEQFF
TRBV21-1,NA,17,NA,TRBJ2-7,TGTGCCCGTCCACTCACGGCCCAGGTTAAGGCCACCTACGAGCAGTACTTC,CARPLTAQVKATYEQYF
TRBV7-7,NA,14,NA,TRBJ2-5,TGTGCCAGCAGCTTAACGACAGCGCAAGAGACCCAGTACTTC,CASSLTTAQETQYF
TRBV4-3,NA,18,TRBD2,TRBJ2-7,TGCGCCAGCAGCCAAGGTACCCCGGGACTAGCGAGCTCCTACGAGCAGTACTTC,CASSQGTPGLASSYEQYF
TRBV6-5,NA,15,NA,TRBJ2-6,TGTGCCAGCAGGGACAGTTCCTCTGGGGCCAACGTCCTGACTTTC,CASRDSSSGANVLTF
TRBV5-1,once,17,TRBD2,TRBJ2-2,TGCGCCAGCAGCTTGGCTGCTAGCGGGAGCTGGACCGGGGAGCTGTTTTTT,CASSLAASGSWTGELFF
TRBV18,NA,16,TRBD2,TRBJ2-2,TGTGCCAGCTCACCACACGGGAGGTTGGCCGCGGGGGAGCTGTTTTTT,CASSPHGRLAAGELFF
TRBV7-9,NA,14,TRBD1,TRBJ2-7,TGTGCCAGCAGCTTCCTTAGGGGGCCAGACGAGCAGTACTTC,CASSFLRGPDEQYF
TRBV7-6,NA,15,TRBD2,TRBJ2-5,TGTGCCAGTAGGGCTAGCGGGAGGGGAGGAGAGACCCAGTACTTC,CASRASGRGGETQYF
TRBV27,NA,13,NA,TRBJ2-7,TGTGCCAGCAGTTTAAACCCTATGTACGAGCAGTACTTC,CASSLNPMYEQYF
TRBV5-1,NA,15,TRBD2,TRBJ2-1,TGCGCCAGCAGCTTGGGCCTAGCGGGTTACAATGAGCAGTTCTTC,CASSLGLAGYNEQFF
TRBV5-1,NA,15,NA,TRBJ2-5,TGCGCCAGCAGCTCCCAGGGATACGGGCAAGAGACCCAGTACTTC,CASSSQGYGQETQYF
TRBV5-1,NA,15,TRBD1,TRBJ2-3,TGCGCCAGCAGCTTGGTGGGACAGAACACAGATACGCAGTATTTT,CASSLVGQNTDTQYF